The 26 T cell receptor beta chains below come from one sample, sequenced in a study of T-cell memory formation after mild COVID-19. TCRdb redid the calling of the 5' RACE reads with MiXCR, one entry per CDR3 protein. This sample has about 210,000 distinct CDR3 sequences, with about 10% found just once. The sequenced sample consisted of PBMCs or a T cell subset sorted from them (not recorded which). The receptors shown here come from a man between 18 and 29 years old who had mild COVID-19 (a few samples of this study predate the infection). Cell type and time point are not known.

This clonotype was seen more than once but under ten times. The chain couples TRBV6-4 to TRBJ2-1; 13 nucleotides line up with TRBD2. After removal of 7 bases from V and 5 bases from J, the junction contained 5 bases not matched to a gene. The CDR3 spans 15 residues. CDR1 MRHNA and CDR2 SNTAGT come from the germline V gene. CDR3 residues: CASNDGTSGNNEQFF. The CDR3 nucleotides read TGTGCCAGCAACGACGGGACTAGCGGGAACAATGAGCAGTTCTTC.

CDR3 coding DNA: TGTGCCAGCAGTCCGGGACTGACTAGCACAGATACGCAGTATTTT. Translated, it gives CASSPGLTSTDTQYF. The V and J genes are TRBV28 and TRBJ2-3, with D possibly TRBD2 on 6 matching bases. The CDR3 runs to 15 residues. Germline values: CDR1 MDHEN, CDR2 SYDVKM. The V gene lost 5 bases and the J gene lost 0 bases, with 12 bases spanning the gap.

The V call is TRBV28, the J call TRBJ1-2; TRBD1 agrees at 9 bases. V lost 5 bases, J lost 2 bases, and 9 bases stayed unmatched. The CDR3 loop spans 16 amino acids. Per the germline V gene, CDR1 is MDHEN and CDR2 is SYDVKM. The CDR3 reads CASSTPTGGSNYGYTF. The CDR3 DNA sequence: TGTGCCAGCAGTACTCCTACAGGGGGCTCCAACTATGGCTACACCTTC.

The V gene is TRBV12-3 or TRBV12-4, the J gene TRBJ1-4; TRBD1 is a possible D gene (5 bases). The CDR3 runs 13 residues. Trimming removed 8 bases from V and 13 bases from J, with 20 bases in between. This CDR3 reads CASQVRDGSRLFF. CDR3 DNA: TGTGCCAGCCAAGTAAGGGACGGATCAAGACTGTTTTTT.

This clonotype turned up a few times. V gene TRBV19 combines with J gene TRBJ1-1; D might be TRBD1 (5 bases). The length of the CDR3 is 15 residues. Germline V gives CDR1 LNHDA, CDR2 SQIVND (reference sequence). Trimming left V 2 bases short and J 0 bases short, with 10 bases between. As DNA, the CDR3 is TGTGCCAGTAGTATACGCGACAGATTGAACACTGAAGCTTTCTTT. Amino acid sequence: CASSIRDRLNTEAFF.

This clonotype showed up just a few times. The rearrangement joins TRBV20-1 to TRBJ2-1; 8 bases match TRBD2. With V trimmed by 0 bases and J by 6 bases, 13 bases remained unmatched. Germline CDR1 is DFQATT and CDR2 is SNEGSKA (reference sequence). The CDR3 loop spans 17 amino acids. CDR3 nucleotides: TGCAGTGCTAGAGATTTGAGTGTGTCGGGGGGGCCCAATGAGCAGTTCTTC. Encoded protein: CSARDLSVSGGPNEQFF.

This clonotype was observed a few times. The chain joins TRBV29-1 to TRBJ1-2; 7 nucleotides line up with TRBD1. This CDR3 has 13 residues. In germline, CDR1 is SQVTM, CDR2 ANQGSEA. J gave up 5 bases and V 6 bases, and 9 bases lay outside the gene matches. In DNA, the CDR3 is TGCAGCGTCCAAGGGGGCGCGAGGTATGGCTACACCTTC. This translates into CSVQGGARYGYTF.

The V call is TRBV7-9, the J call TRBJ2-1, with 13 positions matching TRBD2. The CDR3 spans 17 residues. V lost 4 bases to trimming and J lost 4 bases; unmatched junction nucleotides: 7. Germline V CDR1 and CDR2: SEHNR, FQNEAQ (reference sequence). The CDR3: CASSSWTSGGIYNEQFF. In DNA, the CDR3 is TGTGCCAGCAGCTCCTGGACTAGCGGGGGTATTTACAATGAGCAGTTCTTC.

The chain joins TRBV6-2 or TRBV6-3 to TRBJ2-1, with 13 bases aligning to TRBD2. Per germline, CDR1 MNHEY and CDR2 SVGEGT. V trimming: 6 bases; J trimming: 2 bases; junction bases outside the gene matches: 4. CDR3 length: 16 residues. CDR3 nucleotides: TGTGCCAGCAGCCTTACTAGCGGGGGGGCCTACAATGAGCAGTTCTTC. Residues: CASSLTSGGAYNEQFF.

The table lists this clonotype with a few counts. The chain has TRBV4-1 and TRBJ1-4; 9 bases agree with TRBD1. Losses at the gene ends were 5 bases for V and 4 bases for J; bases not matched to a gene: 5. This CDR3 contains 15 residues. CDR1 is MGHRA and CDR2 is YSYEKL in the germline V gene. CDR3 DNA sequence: TGCGCCAGCAGCTCGAGGACAGGGGTTAATGAAAAACTGTTTTTT. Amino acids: CASSSRTGVNEKLFF.

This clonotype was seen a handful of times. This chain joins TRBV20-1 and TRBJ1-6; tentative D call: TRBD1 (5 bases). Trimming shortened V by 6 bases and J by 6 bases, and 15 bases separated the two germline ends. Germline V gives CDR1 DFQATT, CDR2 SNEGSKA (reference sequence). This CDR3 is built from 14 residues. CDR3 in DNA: TGCAGTGCCGTAGAGAGGGGCCGTAATTCACCCCTCCACTTT. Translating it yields CSAVERGRNSPLHF.

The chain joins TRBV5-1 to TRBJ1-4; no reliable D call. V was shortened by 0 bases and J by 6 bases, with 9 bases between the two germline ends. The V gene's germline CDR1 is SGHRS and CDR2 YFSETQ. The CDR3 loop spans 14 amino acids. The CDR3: CASSLGEGYEKLFF. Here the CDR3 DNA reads TGCGCCAGCAGCTTGGGGGAAGGGTATGAAAAACTGTTTTTT. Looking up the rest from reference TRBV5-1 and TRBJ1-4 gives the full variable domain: KAGVTQTPRYLIKTRGQQVTLSCSPISGHRSVSWYQQTPGQGLQFLFEYFSETQRNKGNFPGRFSGRQFSNSRSEMNVSTLELGDSALYLCASSLGEGYEKLFFGSGTQLSVL.

CDR3 DNA sequence: TGTGCCAGCAGAGGGACAGAAGAGACCCAGTACTTC. This translates into CASRGTEETQYF. V gene TRBV9 combines with J gene TRBJ2-5; 7 bases are shared with TRBD1. The J segment lost 3 bases and the V segment lost 5 bases, leaving 1 base of the junction unmatched. The CDR3 is made up of 12 amino acids. CDR1 is SGDLS, CDR2 YYNGEE, per germline.

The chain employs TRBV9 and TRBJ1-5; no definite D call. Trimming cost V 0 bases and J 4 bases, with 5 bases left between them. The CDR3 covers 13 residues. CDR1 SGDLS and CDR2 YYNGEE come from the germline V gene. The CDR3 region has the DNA TGTGCCAGCAGCGTAGACCAGAATCAGCCCCAGCATTTT. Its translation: CASSVDQNQPQHF.

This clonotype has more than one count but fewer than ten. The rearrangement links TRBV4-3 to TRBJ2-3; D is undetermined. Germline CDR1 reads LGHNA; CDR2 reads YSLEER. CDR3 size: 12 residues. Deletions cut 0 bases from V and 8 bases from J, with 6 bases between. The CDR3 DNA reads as TGCGCCAGCAGCCAAGAATCGCGTACGCAGTATTTT. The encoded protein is CASSQESRTQYF.

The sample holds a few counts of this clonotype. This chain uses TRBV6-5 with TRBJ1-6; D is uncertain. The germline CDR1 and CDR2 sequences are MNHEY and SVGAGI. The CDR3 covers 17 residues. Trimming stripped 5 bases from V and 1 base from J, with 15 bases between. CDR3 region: CASSGLGLWSYNSPLHF. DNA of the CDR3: TGTGCCAGCAGTGGGTTGGGCCTGTGGTCCTATAATTCACCCCTCCACTTT.

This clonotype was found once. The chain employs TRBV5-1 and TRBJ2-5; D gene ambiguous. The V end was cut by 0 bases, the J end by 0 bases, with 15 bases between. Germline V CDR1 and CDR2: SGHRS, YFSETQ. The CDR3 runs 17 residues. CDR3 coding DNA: TGCGCCAGCAGCTTGGGGGCAGCACACCAATACCAAGAGACCCAGTACTTC. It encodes CASSLGAAHQYQETQYF.

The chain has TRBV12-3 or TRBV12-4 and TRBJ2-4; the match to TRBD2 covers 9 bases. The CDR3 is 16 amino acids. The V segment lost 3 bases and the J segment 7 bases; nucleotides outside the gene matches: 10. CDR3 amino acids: CASSLNSGGRGNIQYF. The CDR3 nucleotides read TGTGCCAGCAGTTTGAATAGCGGGGGCCGTGGGAACATTCAGTACTTC.

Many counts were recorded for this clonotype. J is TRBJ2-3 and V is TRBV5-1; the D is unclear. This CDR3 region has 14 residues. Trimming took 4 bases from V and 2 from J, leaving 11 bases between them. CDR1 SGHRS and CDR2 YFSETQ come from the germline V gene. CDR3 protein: CASSPKPPTDTQYF. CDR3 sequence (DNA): TGCGCCAGCAGCCCTAAACCCCCCACAGATACGCAGTATTTT.

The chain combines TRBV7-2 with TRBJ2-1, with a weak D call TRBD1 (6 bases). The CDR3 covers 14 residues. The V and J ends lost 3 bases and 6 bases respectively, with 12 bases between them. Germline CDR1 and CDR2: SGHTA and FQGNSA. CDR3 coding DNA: TGTGCCAGCAGCTTCCGACAGGATATCAATGAGCAGTTCTTC. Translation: CASSFRQDINEQFF.

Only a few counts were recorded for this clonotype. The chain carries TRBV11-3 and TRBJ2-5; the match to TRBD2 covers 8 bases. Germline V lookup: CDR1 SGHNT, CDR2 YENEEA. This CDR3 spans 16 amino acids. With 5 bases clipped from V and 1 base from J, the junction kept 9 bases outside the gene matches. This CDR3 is CASSPGGVLTQETQYF. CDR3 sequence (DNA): TGTGCCAGCAGCCCGGGAGGGGTCCTCACCCAAGAGACCCAGTACTTC.

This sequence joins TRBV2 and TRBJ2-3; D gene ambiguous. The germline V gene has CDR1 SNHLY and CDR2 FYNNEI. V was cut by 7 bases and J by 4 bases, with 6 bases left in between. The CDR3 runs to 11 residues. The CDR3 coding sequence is TGTGCCAGCATGCGCTCAGATACGCAGTATTTT. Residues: CASMRSDTQYF.

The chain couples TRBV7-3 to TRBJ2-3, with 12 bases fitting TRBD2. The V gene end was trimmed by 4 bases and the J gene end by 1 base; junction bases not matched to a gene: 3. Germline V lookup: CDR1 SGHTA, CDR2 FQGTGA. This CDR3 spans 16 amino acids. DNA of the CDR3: TGTGCCAGCAGCTCTAGCGGGGGGGCCGGCACAGATACGCAGTATTTT. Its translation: CASSSSGGAGTDTQYF.

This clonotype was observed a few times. The CDR3 sequence: CASSLALGSSYNEQFF. CDR3 DNA: TGTGCCAGCAGTCTAGCCTTAGGGTCCTCCTACAATGAGCAGTTCTTC. The chain carries TRBV6-1 and TRBJ2-1, with a possible D match to TRBD2 (5 bases). The CDR3 length is 16 residues. Germline CDR1 and CDR2: MNHNS and SASEGT. Trimming cost V 5 bases and J 0 bases, with 14 bases left between them.

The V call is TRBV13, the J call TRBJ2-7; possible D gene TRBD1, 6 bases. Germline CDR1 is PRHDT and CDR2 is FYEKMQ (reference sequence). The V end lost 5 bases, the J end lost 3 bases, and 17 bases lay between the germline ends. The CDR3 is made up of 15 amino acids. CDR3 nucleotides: TGTGCCAGCAGCCGCCGGGACACAGGGTTCTACGAGCAGTACTTC. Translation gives CASSRRDTGFYEQYF.

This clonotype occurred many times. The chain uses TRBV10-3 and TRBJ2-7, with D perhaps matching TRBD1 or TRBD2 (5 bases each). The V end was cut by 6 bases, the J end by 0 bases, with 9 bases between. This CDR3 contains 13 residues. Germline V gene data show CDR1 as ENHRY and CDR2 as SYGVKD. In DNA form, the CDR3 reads TGTGCCATCAGCCGGGACGGCTCCTACGAGCAGTACGTC. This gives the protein CAISRDGSYEQYV.